This T cell receptor (beta chain) stems from a study of cytomegalovirus exposure and HLA in healthy donors. Trimming pared 7 bases from V and 1 base from J, leaving 10 bases between. CDR3 length: 13 amino acids. The germline CDR1 and CDR2 sequences are MNHNY and SVGAGI (reference sequence). Researchers ran the PCR with 60 Vbeta and 13 Jbeta primers. Sequencing was performed with immunoSEQ multiplex PCR; in TCRdb, only in-frame clones are kept and a portion is missing. This sample has some 250,000 clones; around 81% occur once, and the top ten carry 8%. The clonotype was recovered from an older woman in good health and CMV-seropositive. This sequence joins TRBV6-6 and TRBJ1-2; a weak D match, TRBD1 (5 bases). The sample was PBMCs. The CDR3 here is CASTLGVNYGYTF. CDR3 DNA: TGTGCCAGCACCTTAGGGGTTAACTATGGCTACACCTTC.